This paragraph reports one TCR beta chain. The antigen is undetermined. Coverage ceases 3 residues before the CDR3 finishes, and the germline J gene fills in the end. All participants had a single incident cervical HPV16 infection, and prevalent HPV16 infections were excluded. MY09/MY11 PCR detected cervical HPV DNA; dot-blot assigned genotypes. CDR1 and CDR2 from the germline V gene are DFQATT and SNEGSKA (reference sequence). J lost 3 bases, V lost 6 bases, and 7 bases had no gene match. The CDR3 runs 13 residues. Sequencing was performed with immunoSEQ multiplex PCR; in TCRdb, only in-frame clones are kept and a portion is missing. The sample holds 48,000 or so clones. This sample was included in a study of T cells in women clearing cervical HPV infection. Study-wide points: Repertoire richness, not evenness, was significantly elevated in CIN3+ cases versus controls.

This chain uses TRBV20-1 with TRBJ2-7, with 8 bases fitting TRBD2. The sequence was collected from a woman between 18 and 70 years old with a cervical HPV16 infection that either progressed to CIN3+ or cleared (not recorded which). The specimen sequenced was blood buffy coat. CDR3 region: CSAPSLAGYEQYF. The sequenced part of the CDR3 DNA is TGCAGTGCCCCGAGCCTAGCGGGCTACGAG.